Listed below are T cell receptor beta chains from one sample, sequenced in a study of early T cells in non-severe SARS-CoV-2 infection. MiXCR, run by TCRdb on the 5' RACE reads, gives a single entry per CDR3 protein. The profile covers approximately 29,000 distinct CDR3 sequences, with about 5% appearing a single time and 5.2% taken by the ten largest. Sequencing was done on a sample of whole blood. The receptors shown here come from an adult who was a healthcare worker with PCR-confirmed SARS-CoV-2 infection or an uninfected control (not recorded which). CDR3s include the opening cysteine and the closing phenylalanine or tryptophan. The D gene is left open where the match is weak. The size entry is marked missing in some rows and otherwise reads once, few, many or a size class.

cdr3_length clone_size d_call j_call v_call cdr3_nt cdr3_aa
14 many - TRBJ1-3 TRBV29-1 TGCAGCGTAGGCCGGGATCTCTCTGGAAACACCATATATTTT CSVGRDLSGNTIYF
16 few TRBD1 TRBJ2-2 TRBV6-4 TGTGCCAGCAGTGACTCCACAGGGGGCGGCACCGGGGAGCTGTTTTTT CASSDSTGGGTGELFF
13 many - TRBJ2-7 TRBV12-3/TRBV12-4 TGTGCCAGCAGTCTCTCTACTGGGGCCGAGCAGTACTTC CASSLSTGAEQYF
14 many TRBD1 TRBJ1-3 TRBV3-1 TGTGCCAGCAGCCAGACAGGGGGCGGAAACACCATATATTTT CASSQTGGGNTIYF
12 many - TRBJ2-4 TRBV29-1 TGCAGCGCCCGGTTTAGGGCCAACATTCAGTACTTC CSARFRANIQYF
16 many TRBD1 TRBJ1-2 TRBV13 TGTGCCAGCAGCCTAGGACAGGGTGGAACTAACTATGGCTACACCTTC CASSLGQGGTNYGYTF
14 many - TRBJ2-7 TRBV7-9 TGTGCCAGCAGCTTAACAGGGTTTGGGTACGAGCAGTACTTC CASSLTGFGYEQYF
13 many - TRBJ1-2 TRBV27 TGTGCCAGCAGTTTCATTAGTGGCTATGGCTACACCTTC CASSFISGYGYTF
12 many - TRBJ2-7 TRBV12-3/TRBV12-4 TGTGCCAGCAGTTCCGCTAGTTACGAGCAGTACTTC CASSSASYEQYF
13 many - TRBJ1-6 TRBV7-9 TGTGCCAGCAGCTTACGGTTAAGCTCACCCCTCCACTTT CASSLRLSSPLHF
16 many TRBD2 TRBJ2-1 TRBV5-1 TGCGCCAGCAGCTGGACTAGCGGGAGCTCCTACAATGAGCAGTTCTTC CASSWTSGSSYNEQFF
15 many TRBD2 TRBJ2-3 TRBV5-1 TGCGCCAGCAGCGCGGGGGGTCCTCCCAAGGATACGCAGTATTTT CASSAGGPPKDTQYF
19 many TRBD2 TRBJ2-3 TRBV3-1 TGTGCCAGCAGCCTCTTCGGGACTAGCGGGGGGTCTAGCACAGATACGCAGTATTTT CASSLFGTSGGSSTDTQYF
13 many TRBD1 TRBJ1-2 TRBV18 TGTGCCAGCTCACCGGACAGGGACCATGGCTACACCTTC CASSPDRDHGYTF
15 many - TRBJ2-7 TRBV7-9 TGTGCCAGCAGCTTAGGAGAGGACATATCCTACGAGCAGTACTTC CASSLGEDISYEQYF
13 many TRBD1 TRBJ2-5 TRBV29-1 TGCAGCGTTGCGACAGGGGGCGGGGAGACCCAGTACTTC CSVATGGGETQYF
13 many - TRBJ1-5 TRBV6-5 TGTGCCAGCAGTTCCGGACAGTCCCAGCCCCAGCATTTT CASSSGQSQPQHF
17 many TRBD1 TRBJ2-2 TRBV5-6 TGTGCCAGCAGCCTACGACGGACAGGGACGGACACCGGGGAGCTGTTTTTT CASSLRRTGTDTGELFF
17 many - TRBJ2-7 TRBV19 TGTGCCAGTAGAACGAGTGGGGACGCGGGCCCGCGCAACGAGCAGTACTTC CASRTSGDAGPRNEQYF
15 many - TRBJ2-7 TRBV5-1 TGCGCCAGCAGCTTGCCCCAGTTGATCCCCCGCGAGCAGTACTTC CASSLPQLIPREQYF
16 few TRBD2 TRBJ2-2 TRBV5-5 TGTGCCAGCAGCGGCCTACGGGGGGCGAACACCGGGGAGCTGTTTTTT CASSGLRGANTGELFF
14 many - TRBJ1-3 TRBV19 TGTGCCAGTAGTAGGGGAGGTTCTGGAAACACCATATATTTT CASSRGGSGNTIYF
13 many TRBD1 TRBJ2-4 TRBV20-1 TGCAGTGCTAGGGAGGACAGGGAGAACATTCAGTACTTC CSAREDRENIQYF
14 - - TRBJ2-2 TRBV29-1 TGCAGCGTTGAAGATCGGGCCCTCACCGGGGAGCTGTTTTTT CSVEDRALTGELFF
14 many TRBD1 TRBJ1-5 TRBV20-1 TGCAGTGCGAGAAGGGGACAGAGCAATCAGCCCCAGCATTTT CSARRGQSNQPQHF
15 many - TRBJ2-3 TRBV7-3 TGTGCCAGCAGCTTGGGTCGGAGGGGCACAGATACGCAGTATTTT CASSLGRRGTDTQYF
14 many - TRBJ1-1 TRBV7-8 TGTGCCAGCAGCCCATCGACGATGAACACTGAAGCTTTCTTT CASSPSTMNTEAFF
13 many - TRBJ2-7 TRBV25-1 TGTGCCAGCAGTGGTCGGACTCTACCGGGGCAGTACTTC CASSGRTLPGQYF
15 many - TRBJ2-5 TRBV5-1 TGCGCCAGCAGCTTGGCCCCGGGTATCCAAGAGACCCAGTACTTC CASSLAPGIQETQYF
17 few - TRBJ2-2 TRBV21-1 TGTGCCAGCAGCAAGGAGACTGGGACGGCGAACACCGGGGAGCTGTTTTTT CASSKETGTANTGELFF
15 many TRBD1 TRBJ1-2 TRBV24-1 TGTGCCACCAGTGATTCCGGGACAGCTAACTATGGCTACACCTTC CATSDSGTANYGYTF
15 many TRBD2 TRBJ2-1 TRBV2 TGTGCCAGCAGCGGGACTAGCGGGACCTACAATGAGCAGTTCTTC CASSGTSGTYNEQFF
16 many - TRBJ2-7 TRBV6-5 TGTGCCAGCAGTGACCCCGGTGGGCAGCGGTCCTACGAGCAGTACTTC CASSDPGGQRSYEQYF
12 - - TRBJ1-5 TRBV2 TGTGCCAGCAGTATAGGAAGCCAGCCCCAGCATTTT CASSIGSQPQHF
13 many - TRBJ2-1 TRBV5-1 TGCGCCACCTCTGAAACGGTTACCAATGAGCAGTTCTTC CATSETVTNEQFF